This T cell receptor (beta chain) came from a study of OX40 agonist ivuxolimab in advanced cancers. The study in broad terms: Ivuxolimab, which targeted the costimulatory receptor OX40 (CD134), was an agonistic, fully human IgG2 monoclonal antibody. The paper covers the monotherapy dose-escalation part of the phase I ivuxolimab trial, which included N of about 50 patients. Of the approximately 50 dose-escalation patients, hepatocellular carcinoma was present in 19, melanoma in some 15, renal cell carcinoma in 9 and head and neck cancer in 9. Patients were allowed to have had prior anti-PD-1, anti-PD-L1 or anti-CTLA-4 therapy, and more than 35% of the dose-escalation patients had been treated with checkpoint inhibitors. Peripheral TCRbeta sequencing aimed to test whether ivuxolimab altered TCR sequence diversity and caused clonal T-cell expansion. Intravenous ivuxolimab was administered to patients every 2 weeks at six dose levels: 0.01, 0.1, 0.3, 1.5, 3 and 10 mg/kg. The dose-escalation cohort was around 84% male with a mean age of roughly 60 years, ranging from roughly 20 to 80. Partial responses were achieved by three dose-escalation patients, of whom one had hepatocellular carcinoma and two had cutaneous melanoma.

The trial excluded patients who had a history of autoimmune disease or who were on systemic immunosuppression. Peripheral blood for TCR sequencing was drawn from every dose cohort at baseline, at cycle 4 day 1 and at cycle 7 day 1. Samples were obtained from an open-label, multicenter, first-in-human phase I dose-escalation trial of ivuxolimab. Adults with locally advanced or metastatic melanoma, renal cell carcinoma, hepatocellular carcinoma or head and neck squamous cell carcinoma were enrolled in the trial. CD4+ and CD8+ T cells were sorted separately from peripheral blood before TCR sequencing. To sequence the TCRbeta CDR3 region, genomic DNA was isolated from the sorted cells. The immunoSEQ Assay was used for sequencing of TCRbeta CDR3 regions. Sourced from immuneACCESS, this table was stored by TCRdb with only in-frame sequences that have V and J called. A share of the clones is absent; for the studies checked, an unresolved V gene accounts for under half, and the remainder has no known explanation. The sample contains roughly 33,000 clones, over 60% of them found a single time. In total, the top ten clones hold nearly 20% of the sample.

Trimmed from V: 0 bases; trimmed from J: 4 bases; junction bases lacking a gene match: 4. Its CDR3 holds 15 amino acids, cysteine through phenylalanine. Just CDR3 DNA is preserved here, 45 bases in frame from base 1. Sequences SGDLS (CDR1) and YYNGEE (CDR2) are obtained from the germline V gene. This clone was detected only once. Which antigen it targets is not known. No qualities accompany the bases; no much larger clone lies one base away. Study-wide conclusions, independent of this receptor: After ivuxolimab, expanded clones were on average more numerous among CD8+ T cells than among CD4+ T cells. In the 0.1-3.0 mg/kg groups, partial responders were among the patients with the lowest normalized peripheral clonal expansion, particularly in CD8+ T cells. Which antigens the clonally expanded peripheral T cells were specific for was not determined. At doses of 0.1 to 3.0 mg/kg, clonal expansion of both CD4+ and CD8+ blood T cells was observed from baseline to week 6. Low levels of normalized T-cell clonal expansion were also seen in some patients who did not respond.

Here the chain combines TRBV9 and TRBJ2-5; the central 9 bases match TRBD1. Sequencing used CD4+ or CD8+ T cells sorted from blood, obtained in a trial of the OX40 agonist ivuxolimab. The receptor was derived from an adult with an advanced solid tumor such as melanoma, head and neck, liver or kidney cancer. The DNA reads as follows: TGTGCCAGCAGCGTAGGGACAGGGGAGGTAGAGACCCAGTACTTC. Translated, this is CASSVGTGEVETQYF.